This is a list of T cell receptor beta chains from one sample in a study of graft-versus-host responses after intestinal transplantation. Clones were read by immunoSEQ multiplex PCR, and TCRdb kept only the in-frame ones, dropping some. The sample consists of 20,000 to 25,000 clones, about 45% of them appearing once. Specimen: alloreactive CD4+ T cells from a mixed lymphocyte reaction culture, collected before intestinal transplant. Receptors were obtained from a human patient who received an intestinal transplant. The CDR3 runs from the conserved cysteine through the conserved F or W. Fields, in order: D gene, J gene, V gene, clone size, CDR3 DNA, CDR3 protein. A D gene is named only where the DNA matches it firmly. Clone size is given for some rows only: seen once, a few or many times, or a class if the clone is expanded.

TRBD2 | TRBJ2-1 | TRBV19 | once | TGTGCCAGTAGACATCCGCGGGGGGGCCCAGGTGAGCAGTTCTTC | CASRHPRGGPGEQFF
TRBD2 | TRBJ2-1 | TRBV9 | few | TGTGCCAGCAGCGTAGCTCTAGCGGAAAAGCAGTTCTTC | CASSVALAEKQFF
. | TRBJ2-5 | TRBV15 | . | TGTGCCACCAGCCCCGGGGTGCAGACGGGGCAAGAGACCCAGTACTTC | CATSPGVQTGQETQYF
. | TRBJ2-1 | TRBV10-2 | once | TGCGCCAGCCGACAGGTTAGGCATGAGCAGTTCTTC | CASRQVRHEQFF
TRBD1 | TRBJ2-1 | TRBV6-1 | . | TGTGCCAGCAGGGCAGGGGGCGGTGGGCATGAGCAGTTCTTC | CASRAGGGGHEQFF
. | TRBJ2-6 | TRBV7-2 | . | TGTGCCAGCAGCCGCAGGGGTAGCTCTGGGGCCAACGTCCTGACTTTC | CASSRRGSSGANVLTF
TRBD2 | TRBJ2-7 | TRBV7-9 | . | TGTGCCAGCAGCTTAGCCTGGTCTAGCGGGGGGCCCTACGAGCAGTACTTC | CASSLAWSSGGPYEQYF
. | TRBJ1-2 | TRBV2 | few | TGTGCCAGCACCCCGGGGGAGGTCTATGGCTACACCTTC | CASTPGEVYGYTF
. | TRBJ1-1 | TRBV6-6 | . | TGTGCCAGCAGTTACGGGTGGCAGGGCACTGAAGCTTTCTTT | CASSYGWQGTEAFF
. | TRBJ2-7 | TRBV5-5 | . | TGCGCCAGCAGCCCTGGGCCCTATCCCCGGGAGCAGTACTTC | CASSPGPYPREQYF
. | TRBJ2-6 | TRBV5-5 | few | TGTGCCAGCAGCTTCTCCTCTGGGGCCAACGTCCTGACTTTC | CASSFSSGANVLTF
TRBD1 | TRBJ1-4 | TRBV5-1 | few | TGCGCCAGCAGCCCCACAGGGGAGGCTAATGAAAAACTGTTTTTT | CASSPTGEANEKLFF
. | TRBJ2-2 | TRBV27 | few | TGTGCCAGCAGTTTCACCCCAGGGGCCCCGAACACCGGGGAGCTGTTTTTT | CASSFTPGAPNTGELFF
. | TRBJ2-3 | TRBV29-1 | . | TGCAGCGTTGAAGGGGGCAACACAGATACGCAGTATTTT | CSVEGGNTDTQYF
. | TRBJ1-2 | TRBV6-1 | . | TGTGCCAGCAGTGAAGTGGTTGTCGGAGTACTTGGGGGCTACACCTTC | CASSEVVVGVLGGYTF
. | TRBJ1-6 | TRBV9 | . | TGTGCCAGCAGCGCGACGAAGACAGAGAATTCACCCCTCCACTTT | CASSATKTENSPLHF
TRBD2 | TRBJ2-1 | TRBV10-3 | . | TGTGCCATCAGTGAAGGCGGGGGGGGGTCCAATGAGCAGTTCTTC | CAISEGGGGSNEQFF
. | TRBJ2-2 | TRBV5-1 | . | TGCGCCAGCAGCTGGGCCCTCCCCCCCATCGGGGAGCTGTTTTTT | CASSWALPPIGELFF
. | TRBJ2-7 | TRBV6-5 | few | TGTGCCAGCAGTTACTCGAACAGGGTCGGTTTGGACGAGCAGTACTTC | CASSYSNRVGLDEQYF
. | TRBJ1-2 | TRBV6-5 | few | TGTGCCAGCAGTTATGAGAGTAACTATGGCTACACCTTC | CASSYESNYGYTF
. | TRBJ2-2 | TRBV6-1 | . | TGTGCCAGCAGTGCGGTCGGCACCGGGGAGCTGTTTTTT | CASSAVGTGELFF
TRBD1 | TRBJ1-5 | TRBV6-5 | . | TGTGCCAGCAGAGGGACAGGCAATCAGCCCCAGCATTTT | CASRGTGNQPQHF
. | TRBJ1-1 | TRBV6-1 | . | TGTGCCAGCAGTGAAGTATCGGCTGAAGCTTTCTTT | CASSEVSAEAFF
TRBD1 | TRBJ1-2 | TRBV5-1 | . | TGCGCCAGCAGCTCCTCAGATAGGGACAGGGGCCAAGGCTACACCTTC | CASSSSDRDRGQGYTF
. | TRBJ2-5 | TRBV9 | . | TGTGCCAGCAGCGTAGTGTCGGGGGTCCAAGAGACCCAGTACTTC | CASSVVSGVQETQYF
TRBD1 | TRBJ1-4 | TRBV7-9 | . | TGTGCCAGCAGCCAAGGACAGGCAACTAATGAAAAACTGTTTTTT | CASSQGQATNEKLFF
TRBD1 | TRBJ2-7 | TRBV13 | . | TGTGCCAGCAGCCCCGCGGGTAGGGGACAGGGACCCTACGAGCAGTACTTC | CASSPAGRGQGPYEQYF
TRBD1 | TRBJ1-2 | TRBV6-5 | medium-sized | TGTGCCAGCAGACCAGGGGGCACGTTGTATGGCTACACCTTC | CASRPGGTLYGYTF
. | TRBJ1-1 | TRBV18 | once | TGTGCCAGCTCACCCCTTCGAGGCGGCACTGAAGCTTTCTTT | CASSPLRGGTEAFF
. | TRBJ1-5 | TRBV19 | . | TGTGCCAGTAGTATATCAGGGCAGGGGCGTCAGCCCCAGCATTTT | CASSISGQGRQPQHF
TRBD2 | TRBJ2-7 | TRBV2 | . | TGTGCCAGCAGTGTGGGGAGGGAGGACGAGCAGTACTTC | CASSVGREDEQYF
. | TRBJ1-1 | TRBV10-1 | few | TGCGCCAGCAGAAGGACAGAGAACACTGAAGCTTTCTTT | CASRRTENTEAFF
. | TRBJ2-3 | TRBV18 | . | TGTGCCAGCTCACCATCGACAGGACGAGCAGATACGCAGTATTTT | CASSPSTGRADTQYF
TRBD2 | TRBJ2-3 | TRBV15 | . | TGTGCCACCAGCTTTGAACTAGCGGCTCCTGGCACAGATACGCAGTATTTT | CATSFELAAPGTDTQYF
TRBD1 | TRBJ2-2 | TRBV5-4 | . | TGTGCCAGCAGCTTGGAAAACAGGGGCCTGAACACCGGGGAGCTGTTTTTT | CASSLENRGLNTGELFF
TRBD1 | TRBJ1-2 | TRBV10-3 | . | TGTGCCATCGGGACAGACACTAACTATGGCTACACCTTC | CAIGTDTNYGYTF
. | TRBJ1-1 | TRBV6-5 | . | TGTGCCAGCACCAAGGTCGGACACCAGAACACTGAAGCTTTCTTT | CASTKVGHQNTEAFF
. | TRBJ2-2 | TRBV19 | . | TGTGCCAGTAGTATTTATCGGGTTACCGGGGAGCTGTTTTTT | CASSIYRVTGELFF
. | TRBJ2-7 | TRBV6-6 | few | TGTGCCAGCAGTTACTCTCTAAGCTCCTACGAGCAGTACTTC | CASSYSLSSYEQYF
. | TRBJ1-3 | TRBV6-1 | . | TGTGCCAGCAGTGAAGTCCCCCTCTCTGGAAACACCATATATTTT | CASSEVPLSGNTIYF
TRBD2 | TRBJ2-4 | TRBV2 | few | TGTGCCAGCAGCGGGAGGGGGGGAGAAAACATTCAGTACTTC | CASSGRGGENIQYF
. | TRBJ2-7 | TRBV5-1 | . | TGCGCCAGCAGCCCTGCCGGGACACTACTTTCCTACGAGCAGTACTTC | CASSPAGTLLSYEQYF
. | TRBJ1-4 | TRBV6-5 | . | TGTGCCAGCAGTTACGGGGGCACGGGGGAAAAACTGTTTTTT | CASSYGGTGEKLFF
. | TRBJ1-2 | TRBV18 | few | TGTGCCAGCTCAGGGGACCTCCCCAGGGCGGGGTATGGCTACACCTTC | CASSGDLPRAGYGYTF
. | TRBJ2-3 | TRBV6-5 | few | TGTGCCAGCAGTCCCGGGTCCTACACAGATACGCAGTATTTT | CASSPGSYTDTQYF
TRBD1 | TRBJ1-2 | TRBV14 | . | TGTGCCAGCAGCCAGGGACAGGGTTATGGCTACACCTTC | CASSQGQGYGYTF
TRBD1 | TRBJ2-5 | TRBV23-1 | . | TGCGCCAGCAGTCAATGGGGACAGGGGGTCGGAGAGACCCAGTACTTC | CASSQWGQGVGETQYF
. | TRBJ2-5 | TRBV5-1 | . | TGCGCCAGCAGCTTAAGGGACTGGCAAGAGACCCAGTACTTC | CASSLRDWQETQYF
TRBD2 | TRBJ2-1 | TRBV15 | . | TGTGCCACCAGCCCTAGGGGACTAGCGGGGGGGTACAATGAGCAGTTCTTC | CATSPRGLAGGYNEQFF
TRBD2 | TRBJ2-7 | TRBV7-9 | . | TGTGCCAGCAGTTACCAGCGGGGGCCTTACGAGCAGTACTTC | CASSYQRGPYEQYF
. | TRBJ1-1 | TRBV19 | . | TGTGCCAGCCAGAGGAACGACGGCTTGAACACTGAAGCTTTCTTT | CASQRNDGLNTEAFF
TRBD1 | TRBJ1-2 | TRBV2 | medium-sized | TGTGCCAGCAGCCGGGACAGGGTGGGGATCTATGGCTACACCTTC | CASSRDRVGIYGYTF
. | TRBJ2-3 | TRBV6-5 | few | TGTGCCAGCAGTCCACAGACAATCACAGATACGCAGTATTTT | CASSPQTITDTQYF
. | TRBJ1-1 | TRBV20-1 | . | TGCAGTGCCACAATGAACACTGAAGCTTTCTTT | CSATMNTEAFF
. | TRBJ2-3 | TRBV27 | . | TGTGCCAGCAGTACCAGACAGGGAGGAGATACGCAGTATTTT | CASSTRQGGDTQYF
TRBD1 | TRBJ2-1 | TRBV6-5 | . | TGTGCCAGCAGGACAGGGGGCCTGAATGAGCAGTTCTTC | CASRTGGLNEQFF
. | TRBJ1-1 | TRBV5-1 | . | TGCGCCAGCAGCCCCCAAGTCGGTGAAGCTTTCTTT | CASSPQVGEAFF
TRBD1 | TRBJ1-3 | TRBV6-5 | . | TGTGCCAGCAGTGAGCCGGGACAGGGGGACACCATATATTTT | CASSEPGQGDTIYF
. | TRBJ2-1 | TRBV11-2 | few | TGTGCCAGCAGTCCGACCCTTGGTCAGGGGTGGGATGAGCAGTTCTTC | CASSPTLGQGWDEQFF